A selection of T cell receptor beta chains follows, all from one sample in a study of T cell responses to AZD1222 COVID-19 vaccine. Clones were read by immunoSEQ multiplex PCR, and TCRdb kept only the in-frame ones, dropping some. The sample yields under 140,000 clones, about 87% seen once. The sequenced sample was peripheral blood, obtained on day 0 of AZD1222 vaccination. These receptors all come from an adult in good health. CDR3s include the opening cysteine and the closing phenylalanine or tryptophan. D genes are given only for firm matches. The size field is filled for only some rows; it gives once, few, many or a size class.

d_call j_call v_call clone_size cdr3_aa cdr3_nt
NA TRBJ2-1 TRBV11-2 NA CASSLMEARGRSYNEQFF TGTGCCAGCAGCTTAATGGAGGCGCGGGGGCGCTCCTACAATGAGCAGTTCTTC
NA TRBJ1-1 TRBV30 NA CAWSEQLNTEAFF TGTGCCTGGAGTGAACAGTTGAACACTGAAGCTTTCTTT
NA TRBJ1-5 TRBV15 NA CATSRGTQRGQPQHF TGTGCCACCAGCAGGGGGACGCAACGGGGTCAGCCCCAGCATTTT
NA TRBJ2-7 TRBV19 NA CASSGAASYEQYF TGTGCCAGTAGTGGGGCAGCCTCCTACGAGCAGTACTTC
TRBD1 TRBJ2-5 TRBV2 NA CASSDYLGQGEETQYF TGTGCCAGCAGTGACTACCTTGGACAGGGCGAGGAGACCCAGTACTTC
TRBD2 TRBJ2-1 TRBV11-3 NA CASSPGLASEEQFF TGTGCCAGCAGCCCAGGACTAGCGAGCGAGGAGCAGTTCTTC
NA TRBJ1-5 TRBV6-5 once CASSATGMVNQPQHF TGTGCCAGCAGCGCCACAGGGATGGTCAATCAGCCCCAGCATTTT
NA TRBJ2-1 TRBV6-6 NA CASSYPPEDEQFF TGTGCCAGCAGTTACCCCCCAGAGGATGAGCAGTTCTTC
NA TRBJ1-4 TRBV10-1 NA CASSESGSVDEKLFF TGCGCCAGCAGTGAGTCCGGCTCGGTGGACGAAAAACTGTTTTTT
NA TRBJ2-1 TRBV12-3/TRBV12-4 NA CASSGEGQGVVF TGTGCCAGCAGTGGCGAGGGCCAGGGAGTAGTCTTC
NA TRBJ1-5 TRBV2 NA CASGPQLQPQHF TGTGCCAGCGGACCACAACTTCAGCCCCAGCATTTT
NA TRBJ1-1 TRBV10-3 once CAISEGTGGAFF TGTGCCATCAGTGAGGGCACTGGGGGAGCTTTCTTT
NA TRBJ2-3 TRBV18 NA CASSRGGNTDTQYF TGTGCCAGCTCCCGCGGTGGCAACACAGATACGCAGTATTTT
NA TRBJ1-1 TRBV6-5 once CASSYSTSEAFF TGTGCCAGCAGTTACTCGACCAGTGAAGCTTTCTTT
TRBD1 TRBJ1-4 TRBV6-5 NA CASDRGPGTNEKLFF TGTGCCAGCGATAGGGGGCCGGGGACTAATGAAAAACTGTTTTTT
TRBD1 TRBJ1-1 TRBV19 NA CASKQTGGNTEAFF TGTGCCAGCAAACAGACAGGGGGTAATACTGAAGCTTTCTTT
NA TRBJ1-2 TRBV3-1/TRBV3-2 NA CASSQGGDRHTF TGTGCCAGCAGCCAAGGAGGGGATCGCCACACCTTC
TRBD2 TRBJ2-3 TRBV19 NA CASRRLAASTDTQYF TGTGCCAGTAGGAGACTAGCGGCTAGCACAGATACGCAGTATTTT
NA TRBJ1-3 TRBV6-1 NA CASSEHRANSGNTIYF TGTGCCAGCAGTGAACACAGGGCGAACTCTGGAAACACCATATATTTT
NA TRBJ1-2 TRBV7-2 NA CASSRGYGYTF TGTGCCAGCAGTAGGGGGTATGGCTACACCTTC
NA TRBJ1-1 TRBV10-3 NA CAISATGRDNTEAFF TGTGCCATCAGTGCCACCGGACGGGATAACACTGAAGCTTTCTTT
NA TRBJ1-6 TRBV6-5 NA CASSWESYNSPLHF TGTGCCAGCAGTTGGGAATCCTATAATTCACCCCTCCACTTT
TRBD2 TRBJ2-1 TRBV2 NA CASKTDGGGNEQFF TGTGCCAGCAAGACGGATGGCGGGGGCAATGAGCAGTTCTTC
TRBD1 TRBJ2-1 TRBV9 NA CASSVYLGQGNEQFF TGTGCCAGCAGCGTCTATCTGGGACAGGGAAATGAGCAGTTCTTC
NA TRBJ1-2 TRBV11-2 NA CASSLSIGAEPRNYGYTF TGTGCCAGCAGCTTATCCATCGGGGCAGAACCTAGAAACTATGGCTACACCTTC
NA TRBJ2-7 TRBV3-1/TRBV3-2 NA CASSQVSGLYEQYF TGTGCCAGCAGCCAAGTTTCCGGCCTCTACGAGCAGTACTTC
NA TRBJ1-1 TRBV9 NA CASSVNAEAFF TGTGCCAGCAGCGTAAATGCTGAAGCTTTCTTT
NA TRBJ1-5 TRBV28 NA CASSLAPHQDQPQHF TGTGCCAGCAGTTTAGCGCCCCACCAGGATCAGCCCCAGCATTTT
TRBD1 TRBJ1-1 TRBV9 NA CASSEGAFPDTEAFF TGTGCCAGCAGCGAGGGGGCCTTCCCGGACACTGAAGCTTTCTTT
NA TRBJ1-1 TRBV19 NA CASSIDKARLGRGKSDTEAFF TGTGCCAGTAGTATAGATAAAGCTCGACTTGGGAGGGGAAAAAGCGACACTGAAGCTTTCTTT
NA TRBJ2-1 TRBV3-1/TRBV3-2 NA CASSQVREQFF TGTGCCAGCAGCCAAGTTCGGGAGCAGTTCTTC
TRBD1 TRBJ2-3 TRBV5-1 NA CASSLVRQGADTQYF TGCGCCAGCAGCTTGGTTCGGCAGGGGGCAGATACGCAGTATTTT
NA TRBJ1-5 TRBV9 NA CASSVGALGNQPQHF TGTGCCAGCAGCGTGGGGGCTTTGGGCAATCAGCCCCAGCATTTT
TRBD1 TRBJ1-3 TRBV7-9 NA CASSRTGAGNTIYF TGTGCCAGCAGTCGGACAGGGGCTGGAAACACCATATATTTT
TRBD1 TRBJ2-7 TRBV29-1 once CSVFGQGRSYEQYF TGCAGCGTTTTCGGACAGGGAAGAAGTTACGAGCAGTACTTC
NA TRBJ1-1 TRBV7-9 few CASSLVPGEPEAFF TGTGCCAGCAGCTTAGTCCCTGGCGAGCCTGAAGCTTTCTTT
NA TRBJ1-6 TRBV18 few CASSPLHSPDSPLHF TGTGCCAGCTCACCTCTACACTCCCCTGACTCACCCCTCCACTTT
NA TRBJ2-3 TRBV18 NA CASSPWDTQYF TGTGCCAGCTCGCCATGGGATACGCAGTATTTT
TRBD1 TRBJ2-1 TRBV12-3/TRBV12-4 NA CASSLGQGGEFF TGTGCCAGCAGTTTAGGACAGGGCGGTGAGTTCTTC
TRBD1 TRBJ2-5 TRBV19 once CASTMTGGETQYF TGTGCCAGTACTATGACAGGGGGGGAGACCCAGTACTTC
NA TRBJ1-5 TRBV4-1 NA CASSRGLSGSNQPQHF TGCGCCAGCAGCCGGGGACTTTCAGGTAGCAATCAGCCCCAGCATTTT
NA TRBJ2-2 TRBV2 NA CASRGSSTGELFF TGTGCCAGCAGGGGTAGTAGCACCGGGGAGCTGTTTTTT
TRBD1 TRBJ1-1 TRBV5-1 NA CASIGQENTEAFF TGCGCCAGCATCGGACAGGAAAACACTGAAGCTTTCTTT
TRBD2 TRBJ2-2 TRBV7-9 few CASSKAASGGPGELFF TGTGCCAGCAGTAAAGCGGCTAGCGGCGGGCCCGGGGAGCTGTTTTTT
TRBD2 TRBJ2-7 TRBV10-3 NA CAINPAGGTYEQYF TGTGCCATCAATCCGGCGGGGGGAACCTACGAGCAGTACTTC
TRBD1 TRBJ2-7 TRBV13 NA CASSLVGQGTYEQYF TGTGCCAGCAGCTTAGTGGGACAGGGGACTTACGAGCAGTACTTC
TRBD2 TRBJ2-1 TRBV3-1/TRBV3-2 NA CASSQGAGGYNEQFF TGTGCCAGCAGCCAAGGAGCGGGGGGGTACAATGAGCAGTTCTTC
NA TRBJ1-1 TRBV19 NA CASTLWSGNTEAFF TGTGCCAGTACCCTATGGAGTGGGAACACTGAAGCTTTCTTT
NA TRBJ1-5 TRBV3-1/TRBV3-2 NA CASSQDPLRQGRNSNQPQHF TGTGCCAGCAGCCAAGATCCCCTCCGCCAGGGGCGAAATAGCAATCAGCCCCAGCATTTT
NA TRBJ1-5 TRBV18 NA CASSPGTLGSQPQHF TGTGCCAGCTCGCCCGGGACCCTCGGGAGTCAGCCCCAGCATTTT
NA TRBJ2-7 TRBV7-9 NA CASSIFTGHEQYF TGTGCCAGCAGCATTTTTACAGGGCACGAGCAGTACTTC
TRBD1 TRBJ1-1 TRBV27 NA CASSLGQGIRNTEAFF TGTGCCAGCAGTTTGGGACAGGGGATAAGAAACACTGAAGCTTTCTTT
NA TRBJ2-1 TRBV5-1 NA CASSLVRNEQFF TGCGCCAGCAGCTTGGTCCGGAATGAGCAGTTCTTC
NA TRBJ2-6 TRBV15 NA CATSRSTGSGANVLTF TGTGCCACCAGCAGATCTACAGGATCTGGGGCCAACGTCCTGACTTTC
NA TRBJ1-4 TRBV7-6 NA CASSLKSQAGEKLFF TGTGCCAGCAGCTTAAAGAGTCAGGCGGGAGAAAAACTGTTTTTT
NA TRBJ1-6 TRBV3-1/TRBV3-2 once CASRQNSYNSPLHF TGTGCCAGCAGACAAAACTCCTATAATTCACCCCTCCACTTT
NA TRBJ2-1 TRBV5-4 NA CASSLVGGNEQFF TGTGCCAGCAGCTTGGTTGGTGGCAATGAGCAGTTCTTC
NA TRBJ1-2 TRBV7-8 NA CASSWGSGSPQQIYGYTF TGTGCCAGCAGTTGGGGGAGTGGATCTCCACAGCAGATTTATGGCTACACCTTC
NA TRBJ2-1 TRBV2 NA CASSERDLPGYNEQFF TGTGCCAGCAGTGAGAGGGACCTCCCAGGGTACAATGAGCAGTTCTTC
NA TRBJ1-1 TRBV18 NA CASSPGGRDTEAFF TGTGCCAGCTCACCAGGGGGCAGGGACACTGAAGCTTTCTTT